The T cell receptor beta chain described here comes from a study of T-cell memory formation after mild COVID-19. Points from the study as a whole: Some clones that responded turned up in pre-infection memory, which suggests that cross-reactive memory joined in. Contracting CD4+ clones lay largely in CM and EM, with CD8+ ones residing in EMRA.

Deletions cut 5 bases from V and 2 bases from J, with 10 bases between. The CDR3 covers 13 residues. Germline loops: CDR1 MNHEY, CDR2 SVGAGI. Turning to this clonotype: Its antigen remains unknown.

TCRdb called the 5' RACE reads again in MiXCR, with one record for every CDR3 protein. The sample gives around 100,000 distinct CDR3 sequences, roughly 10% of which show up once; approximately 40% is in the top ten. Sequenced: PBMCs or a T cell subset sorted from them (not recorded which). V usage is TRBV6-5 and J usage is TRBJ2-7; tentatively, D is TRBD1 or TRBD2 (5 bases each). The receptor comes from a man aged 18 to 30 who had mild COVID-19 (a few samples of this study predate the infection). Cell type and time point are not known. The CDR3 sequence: CASSPGPTYEQYF. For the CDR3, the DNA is TGTGCCAGCAGTCCGGGACCCACCTACGAGCAGTACTTC.